This entry is about one TCR beta chain. What it recognizes is unknown. The sample comes from a study of identical twins. Whole-study findings and limits: The degree of excess twin sharing was weaker in beta out-of-frame sequences.

Everyone who gave samples was a healthy Caucasian. Germline V gene lookup returns CDR1 MDHEN and CDR2 SYDVKM. With 5 bases removed from V and 3 bases from J, the gap between germline ends came to 13 bases. The CDR3 sequence is 14 residues long. From the 5' RACE reads, TCRdb called clonotypes with MiXCR, one entry per CDR3 protein. The data hold hundreds of thousands of distinct CDR3 sequences, with roughly 7% observed a single time. Another study also made use of these data, one on yellow fever vaccine responses in identical twins.

This clonotype was sampled from a woman under 30 in good health. The chain carries TRBV28 and TRBJ2-5, with a weak D call TRBD1 (5 bases). The specimen sequenced was memory (CD45RO+) T cells sorted from blood. DNA of the CDR3: TGTGCCAGCAGTGTGAGACAGCCAAAAGAGACCCAGTACTTC. Residues: CASSVRQPKETQYF. Combining the CDR3 with reference TRBV28 and TRBJ2-5 gives the whole variable domain DVKVTQSSRYLVKRTGEKVFLECVQDMDHENMFWYRQDPGLGLRLIYFSYDVKMKEKGDIPEGYSVSREKKERFSLILESASTNQTSMYLCASSVRQPKETQYFGPGTRLLVL.